This T cell receptor beta chain is from a study of T cell responses to AZD1222 COVID-19 vaccine. Repertoires were generated with immunoSEQ multiplex PCR, while TCRdb's copy carries only in-frame clones and drops some. This table has 95,000 to 150,000 clones, roughly 90% appearing once. Regarding the study as a whole: Vaccine-associated CD4 TCRs spanned spike, dominant at 160-218 and 743-854. When two AZD1222 doses had been given, Spike-specific TCR breadth and depth rose.

On this clone: Its antigen is not known.

Trimming took off 6 bases at V and 8 bases at J, with 19 bases between the two ends. This CDR3 region has 15 residues. Per the germline V gene, CDR1 is MNHEY and CDR2 is SVGAGI. This TCR was sampled from an adult who received the MenACWY meningococcal vaccine as a control. The sample consisted of peripheral blood, taken 28 days after the second dose of the MenACWY control vaccine. V is TRBV6-5 and J is TRBJ1-4, with D perhaps TRBD1 (5 bases). This CDR3 reads CASSYGGTGGEKLFF. CDR3 nucleotides: TGTGCCAGCAGCTACGGGGGAACGGGGGGAGAAAAACTGTTTTTT.